The next 9 T cell receptor beta chains were all read from a single sample in a study of OX40 agonist ivuxolimab in advanced cancers. The receptor library was made with the immunoSEQ multiplex PCR assay. Sourced from immuneACCESS, this table was stored by TCRdb with only in-frame sequences that have V and J called. A share of the clones is absent; for the studies checked, an unresolved V gene accounts for under half, and the remainder has no known explanation. This sample comprises 43,000 or so clones, 60% to 80% of them detected only once. Together, the top ten hold roughly 3% of the sample. This specimen consisted of CD4+ or CD8+ T cells sorted from blood, obtained in a trial of the OX40 agonist ivuxolimab. The receptors were gathered from an adult with an advanced solid tumor such as melanoma, head and neck, liver or kidney cancer.

The chain links TRBV18 to TRBJ2-5; 8 nucleotides agree with TRBD2. Germline V gives CDR1 KGHSH, CDR2 LQKENI. The CDR3 runs to 13 residues. Trimming removed 2 bases from V and 5 bases from J; junction bases left unmatched: 1. DNA for the CDR3: TGTGCCAGCTCACCAAGACTAGCGGAGACCCAGTACTTC. Its protein product is CASSPRLAETQYF.

This chain links TRBV6-6 with TRBJ2-4, with D possibly matching TRBD1 (5 bases). V was pared by 1 base and J by 7 bases, with 8 bases between. Germline V lookup: CDR1 MNHNY, CDR2 SVGAGI (reference sequence). This CDR3 is 13 amino acids long. The CDR3 protein is CASSYYRNNIQYF. DNA for the CDR3: TGTGCCAGCAGTTACTACAGGAACAACATTCAGTACTTC.

As DNA, the CDR3 is TGCGCCAGCAGCTTGTTGGCGGGACGGACCTACGAGCAGTACTTC. Amino acid sequence: CASSLLAGRTYEQYF. The chain links TRBV5-1 to TRBJ2-7, with D possibly being TRBD2 (6 bases). This CDR3 contains 15 residues. The V gene lost 1 base and the J gene lost 2 bases, with 13 bases spanning the gap. In germline, CDR1 is SGHRS, CDR2 YFSETQ.

As DNA, the CDR3 is TGCAGCGTTAAAAGACAGGGTTCAGGGAAGACAGATACGCAGTATTTT. Translating it yields CSVKRQGSGKTDTQYF. V is TRBV29-1 and J is TRBJ2-3; TRBD1 agrees at 7 bases. The ends lost 5 bases at V and 3 bases at J; junction bases unmatched: 14. CDR1 and CDR2 from the germline V gene are SQVTM and ANQGSEA. The CDR3 has 16 amino acids.

The J gene is TRBJ1-5, the V gene TRBV28; TRBD1 agrees at 7 bases. The CDR3 totals 15 residues. Germline-derived CDR1 and CDR2 are MDHEN and SYDVKM. Trimming removed 3 bases from V and 6 bases from J; junction bases left unmatched: 8. CDR3 region: CASSLPQTGIQPQHF. The CDR3 nucleotides read TGTGCCAGCAGTTTGCCGCAGACAGGGATTCAGCCCCAGCATTTT.

This clone was recorded only once. CDR3 in amino acids: CASSLDPGESPQHF. CDR3 DNA: TGTGCCAGCAGCTTAGATCCGGGCGAAAGTCCCCAGCATTTT. This chain connects TRBV11-2 to TRBJ1-5, with no clear D. Looked up from germline, CDR1 is SGHAT and CDR2 is FQNNGV. The CDR3 loop spans 14 amino acids. V was cut by 0 bases and J by 10 bases, with 13 bases left in between.

The rearrangement uses TRBV28 and TRBJ1-2; D is uncertain. V dropped 4 bases and J dropped 5 bases, with 14 bases sitting between them. Germline V gene data show CDR1 as MDHEN and CDR2 as SYDVKM. The CDR3 runs to 14 residues. The CDR3 region has the DNA TGTGCCAGCAGTTCGACTGACCAACGGTATGGCTACACCTTC. It yields the protein CASSSTDQRYGYTF.

The chain links TRBV6-5 to TRBJ2-1; possibly TRBD1 or TRBD2 for D (6 bases each). V was shortened by 8 bases and J by 4 bases, with 15 bases between the two germline ends. CDR1 and CDR2 from the germline V gene are MNHEY and SVGAGI. This CDR3 comprises 14 residues. CDR3 in DNA: TGTGCCAGCGGCCCCGGAGGGGGGTACAATGAGCAGTTCTTC. Translating gives CASGPGGGYNEQFF.

The rearrangement links TRBV5-1 to TRBJ2-3; 9 nucleotides align to TRBD1. V lost 4 bases to trimming and J lost 0 bases; unmatched junction nucleotides: 6. CDR1 is SGHRS, CDR2 YFSETQ, per germline. The CDR3 totals 16 residues. This CDR3 is CASSRTGTGSTDTQYF. DNA for the CDR3: TGCGCCAGCAGCCGCACCGGGACAGGGAGCACAGATACGCAGTATTTT.